This T cell receptor (beta chain) was recorded in a study of cytomegalovirus exposure and HLA in healthy donors. Regarding the study as a whole: Cytomegalovirus status was reportedly diagnosed by the classifier with high specificity and sensitivity. In vitro confirmation showed a few CMV-associated chains to be CMV antigen specific. Later analysis identified a missense DCLRE1C variant that was linked to TCR beta V- and J-gene trimming.

About this clone: Its target is unknown. No conserved phenylalanine or tryptophan is present at the end of the CDR3, so a read error is the likely explanation.

The CDR3 is made up of 17 amino acids. Germline V gene lookup returns CDR1 MDHEN and CDR2 SYDVKM. The J segment lost 0 bases and the V segment lost 4 bases, leaving 9 bases of the junction unmatched. The PCR ran on 60 Vbeta and 13 Jbeta primers. Sequencing used immunoSEQ multiplex PCR; TCRdb keeps in-frame clones, though not all of them. The sample lists 100,000 to 150,000 clones, roughly 78% occurring once. The sequenced material came from PBMCs. This chain uses TRBV28 with TRBJ1-5; the match to TRBD1 covers 7 bases. This TCR came from a man aged 25-45 years in good health and CMV-seronegative. The CDR3 here is CASSYIGTAYSNQPQHL. The DNA for the CDR3 is TGTGCCAGCAGTTACATCGGGACAGCTTATAGCAATCAGCCCCAGCATCTT.